What follows is one T cell receptor beta chain and its context. As yet, its antigen is unknown. The CDR3 sequence is 11 residues long. Germline lookup yields CDR1 ENHRY and CDR2 SYGVKD. Trimming stripped 3 bases from V and 7 bases from J, with 6 bases between. The sample belongs to a study of CD8+CD57+ T cells in acquired aplastic anemia. Study-level findings and limits: Researchers report that fewer than 35 CD8+ CDR3 sequences appeared in both patients and controls. Significant differences in CD8+ Simpson's diversity were not observed between patients and controls.

In patients chosen for sequencing, flow cytometry had shown CD8+CD57+ cell expansion. There were no patients without severe acquired aplastic anemia. TCR beta VDJ combinations and CDR3 sequences were profiled from genomic DNA. MiXCR was run by TCRdb on the reads, yielding one entry per CDR3 protein. The profile shows more than 150,000 distinct CDR3 sequences, approximately 48% of them singletons. This receptor was identified in a human donor with aplastic anemia. The rearrangement uses TRBV10-3 and TRBJ1-2, with unresolved D. Sequenced material: sorted CD4+, CD8+, or CD8+CD57+ T cells (not recorded which) from PBMCs. In nucleotides, the CDR3 is TGTGCCATCAGTGACGTAGGTGGCTACACCTTC. The encoded protein is CAISDVGGYTF.